This passage covers 5 T cell receptor beta chains from one sample sequenced in a study of blood T cell repertoires in COVID-19. Measured with immunoSEQ multiplex PCR; TCRdb has only the in-frame clones, and not every one. The data show under 300,000 clones, approximately 90% seen once. The sample was peripheral blood. Receptor source: a woman aged 40 to 50 who had recovered from COVID-19.

The gene calls are TRBV5-1 and TRBJ1-3; D is possibly TRBD1 (5 bases). Trimming left V 0 bases short and J 8 bases short, with 9 bases between. The CDR3 covers 13 residues. The V gene's germline CDR1 is SGHRS and CDR2 YFSETQ. The DNA of the CDR3 is TGCGCCAGCAGCTTGGCCCTAGGGGACACCATATATTTT. It yields the protein CASSLALGDTIYF.

The chain carries TRBV27 and TRBJ2-3; D gene ambiguous. Germline V lookup: CDR1 MNHEY, CDR2 SMNVEV (reference sequence). CDR3 length: 14 amino acids. Trimming removed 6 bases at V and 1 base at J, with 11 bases between. The CDR3 is CASSKRPGTDTQYF. CDR3 sequence (DNA): TGTGCCAGCAGCAAACGCCCAGGCACAGATACGCAGTATTTT.

This clone was observed once. The chain uses TRBV10-3 and TRBJ2-1; 7 bases fit TRBD2. The CDR3 totals 15 residues. In germline, CDR1 is ENHRY, CDR2 SYGVKD. The J segment lost 10 bases and the V segment lost 2 bases, leaving 11 bases of the junction unmatched. CDR3 in DNA: TGTGCCATCAGTGAGGGGGTAGCGGGCCACCCAGAGCAGTTCTTC. Translated, it gives CAISEGVAGHPEQFF.

This chain joins TRBV7-9 and TRBJ2-1, with D perhaps TRBD1 (6 bases). CDR1 SEHNR and CDR2 FQNEAQ come from the germline V gene (reference sequence). The germline V and J ends were trimmed by 4 bases and 0 bases, with 13 bases remaining between them. This CDR3 comprises 16 residues. CDR3 protein: CASSSPDRSSYNEQFF. The CDR3 DNA reads as TGTGCCAGCAGCTCACCCGACAGGAGCTCCTACAATGAGCAGTTCTTC. Using reference TRBV7-9 and TRBJ2-1 for the parts outside the CDR3, the full variable domain is DTGVSQNPRHKITKRGQNVTFRCDPISEHNRLYWYRQTLGQGPEFLTYFQNEAQLEKSRLLSDRFSAERPKGSFSTLEIQRTEQGDSAMYLCASSSPDRSSYNEQFFGPGTRLTVL.

The CDR3 is CATQPGQRPNQPQHF. CDR3 in DNA: TGTGCCACCCAGCCGGGACAGAGACCTAATCAGCCCCAGCATTTT. V usage is TRBV19 and J usage is TRBJ1-5; 7 bases map to TRBD1. Trimming at V came to 10 bases and at J to 4 bases, leaving 13 bases not matched to a gene. Germline CDR1 and CDR2: LNHDA and SQIVND (reference sequence). The CDR3 contains 15 residues.